This is a list of T cell receptor beta chains from one sample in a study of blood T cell repertoires in COVID-19. Assay used: immunoSEQ multiplex PCR; TCRdb lists only in-frame clones, some missing. Of about 59,000 clones listed, 70% to 75% are singletons. The specimen was peripheral blood. The receptors come from a woman aged 65 to 85 with acute or convalescent COVID-19. Both conserved end residues are part of each CDR3. Each record gives: J gene, D gene, clone size, V gene, CDR3 DNA, CDR3 protein. The D gene is left open where the match is weak. The size of a clone is reported for some rows only, either as once, few or many, or as a class for expanded clones.

J: TRBJ1-2
D: NA
size: once
V: TRBV30
DNA: TGTGCCTGGAGTGTGATTGGACTTAGCTATGGCTACACCTTC
CDR3: CAWSVIGLSYGYTF

J: TRBJ2-5
D: TRBD1
size: NA
V: TRBV6-6
DNA: TGTGCCAGCAGCCCGTCGACAGGGGGCCAAGAGACCCAGTACTTC
CDR3: CASSPSTGGQETQYF

J: TRBJ1-2
D: NA
size: NA
V: TRBV4-1
DNA: TGCGCCAGCAGCCAAGGGCAGGCACAAGGCTACACCTTC
CDR3: CASSQGQAQGYTF

J: TRBJ2-6
D: TRBD1
size: NA
V: TRBV18
DNA: TGTGCCAGCTCACATACAGGGGCGGGGGCCAACGTCCTGACTTTC
CDR3: CASSHTGAGANVLTF

J: TRBJ2-1
D: NA
size: NA
V: TRBV7-9
DNA: TGTGCCAGCAGCCCCATGGACGGGAGCTCCTACAATGAGCAGTTCTTC
CDR3: CASSPMDGSSYNEQFF

J: TRBJ2-7
D: NA
size: NA
V: TRBV7-9
DNA: TGTGCCAGCAGCCATAGTGGTGGCTACGAGCAGTACTTC
CDR3: CASSHSGGYEQYF

J: TRBJ1-1
D: TRBD1
size: NA
V: TRBV10-3
DNA: TGTGCCATCAGACGGGACAGCCAGAACACTGAAGCTTTCTTT
CDR3: CAIRRDSQNTEAFF

J: TRBJ2-1
D: TRBD2
size: NA
V: TRBV5-5
DNA: TGTGCCAGCAGCTCTTACGGACTAGCTGGGGAGTTCTTC
CDR3: CASSSYGLAGEFF

J: TRBJ2-5
D: TRBD1
size: few
V: TRBV28
DNA: TGTGCCAGCAGACACCTGGACAGGGAACCGACCCAGTACTTC
CDR3: CASRHLDREPTQYF

J: TRBJ1-2
D: TRBD1
size: many
V: TRBV2
DNA: TGTGCCAGCAGTGAAAGGGGGCACGGAGGCTACACCTTC
CDR3: CASSERGHGGYTF

J: TRBJ2-4
D: TRBD1
size: once
V: TRBV4-1
DNA: TGCGCCAGCAGCCAAGGGACAGGGGGAGCCAAAAACATTCAGTACTTC
CDR3: CASSQGTGGAKNIQYF

J: TRBJ1-2
D: TRBD1
size: NA
V: TRBV5-5
DNA: TGTGCCAGCAGCTTGGCGGGACAGGAAGCTAACTATGGCTACACCTTC
CDR3: CASSLAGQEANYGYTF

J: TRBJ2-3
D: TRBD2
size: NA
V: TRBV11-1
DNA: TGTGCCAGCAGCTTAGGGCGGGGGATCACAGATACGCAGTATTTT
CDR3: CASSLGRGITDTQYF

J: TRBJ1-3
D: NA
size: NA
V: TRBV7-9
DNA: TGTGCCAGCAGCTTAGGGGGGCAGGGTGGAAACACCATATATTTT
CDR3: CASSLGGQGGNTIYF

J: TRBJ2-1
D: NA
size: NA
V: TRBV5-1
DNA: TGCGCCAGCAGCTTAGGACTCGGGAATGAGCAGTTCTTC
CDR3: CASSLGLGNEQFF

J: TRBJ1-5
D: TRBD1
size: NA
V: TRBV5-1
DNA: TGCGCCAGCAGCCCGGGACAGACCTCCGGGGGGCCCCAGCATTTT
CDR3: CASSPGQTSGGPQHF

J: TRBJ1-2
D: TRBD1
size: NA
V: TRBV7-9
DNA: TGTGCCAGCAGCACGTACCTCGGACAGGGGTATGGCTACACCTTC
CDR3: CASSTYLGQGYGYTF

J: TRBJ1-6
D: NA
size: NA
V: TRBV5-6
DNA: TGTGCCAGCAGCTTGAACGGACTCCCGTACTCACCCCTCCACTTT
CDR3: CASSLNGLPYSPLHF

J: TRBJ1-5
D: NA
size: few
V: TRBV21-1
DNA: TGTGCCAGCAGCGCGGGAGGACCGGCGGGCAATCAGCCCCAGCATTTT
CDR3: CASSAGGPAGNQPQHF

J: TRBJ2-2
D: NA
size: NA
V: TRBV6-5
DNA: TGTGCCAGCAGGAGATATACCCAGAACACCGGGGAGCTGTTTTTT
CDR3: CASRRYTQNTGELFF

J: TRBJ2-3
D: NA
size: NA
V: TRBV9
DNA: TGTGCCAGCAGCGTTAGAGGGAGAGATACGCAGTATTTT
CDR3: CASSVRGRDTQYF

J: TRBJ2-3
D: TRBD1
size: NA
V: TRBV9
DNA: TGTGCCAGCAGCTCAGGGACAGGGAGAGCCACAGATACGCAGTATTTT
CDR3: CASSSGTGRATDTQYF

J: TRBJ1-6
D: NA
size: few
V: TRBV7-9
DNA: TGTGCCAGCAGCTTAGGGTCGGGGAGGGGAAATTCACCCCTCCACTTT
CDR3: CASSLGSGRGNSPLHF

J: TRBJ1-5
D: NA
size: few
V: TRBV5-1
DNA: TGCGCCAGCAGCTTGATGGGAGGACAGCCCCAGCATTTT
CDR3: CASSLMGGQPQHF

J: TRBJ2-2
D: TRBD1
size: NA
V: TRBV5-6
DNA: TGTGCCAGCGGCCCTACAGGGGGCTGGTACACCGGGGAGCTGTTTTTT
CDR3: CASGPTGGWYTGELFF

J: TRBJ2-7
D: NA
size: NA
V: TRBV27
DNA: TGTGCCAGCAGTTTATTGCCGGGATCCAACTCCTACGAGCAGTACTTC
CDR3: CASSLLPGSNSYEQYF

J: TRBJ2-6
D: TRBD1
size: NA
V: TRBV19
DNA: TGTGCCAGTACCCCGTTGTGGACAGGGGGCACCATAGGGGCCAACGTCCTGACTTTC
CDR3: CASTPLWTGGTIGANVLTF

J: TRBJ1-2
D: NA
size: NA
V: TRBV3-1/TRBV3-2
DNA: TGTGCCAGCAGCCTCCGGAACTATGGCTACACCTTC
CDR3: CASSLRNYGYTF

J: TRBJ1-2
D: TRBD1
size: NA
V: TRBV10-3
DNA: TGTGCCACGGGGAACGAGGGACAGGGTAGACTTGGCTACACCTTC
CDR3: CATGNEGQGRLGYTF

J: TRBJ1-5
D: NA
size: NA
V: TRBV4-1
DNA: TGCGCCAGCAGCACGGTGAGTGAGAAGCCCCAGCATTTT
CDR3: CASSTVSEKPQHF

J: TRBJ2-6
D: NA
size: NA
V: TRBV5-5
DNA: TGTGCCAGCAGCTTGGTTCAGGGGCGGACTGGGGCCAACGTCCTGACTTTC
CDR3: CASSLVQGRTGANVLTF

J: TRBJ2-7
D: TRBD2
size: NA
V: TRBV5-4
DNA: TGTGCCAGCAGCCCCCGGGGGAGCGGGGCCTACGAGCAGTACTTC
CDR3: CASSPRGSGAYEQYF

J: TRBJ2-3
D: TRBD1
size: few
V: TRBV5-1
DNA: TGCGCCAGCAGCTTCTTTGGACAGGGGGCGGATACGCAGTATTTT
CDR3: CASSFFGQGADTQYF

J: TRBJ1-1
D: TRBD1
size: NA
V: TRBV5-1
DNA: TGCGCCAGCAGCTTACAGGGGACCGGGTCGACTGAAGCTTTCTTT
CDR3: CASSLQGTGSTEAFF